The present TCR beta chain was sequenced within a study of graft-versus-host responses after intestinal transplantation. Study-level background: As for transplant type, recipients had multivisceral, liver-intestinal, or isolated intestinal grafts. Anti-thymocyte globulin was used for induction in all recipients, who then took tacrolimus and steroids for about 3 years.

Measured with immunoSEQ multiplex PCR; TCRdb has only the in-frame clones, and not every one. The sample records roughly 1,500 clones, 92% being singletons. CDR1 is MNHEY, CDR2 SVGAGI, per germline. This CDR3 comprises 15 residues. V trimming: 6 bases; J trimming: 1 base; junction bases outside the gene matches: 9. On this clone itself: The antigen is not known.

Whole-study results and caveats: Levels of circulating GvH clones at their peak were associated with early post-transplant HvG declines. Detection of GvH clones occurred in recipient marrow, and some had their first appearance in ileum or blood.

The material was PBMCs, obtained 8 days after intestinal transplant. The clonotype was recovered from a human patient who received an intestinal transplant, so some T cells may come from the graft donor. The V and J genes are TRBV6-5 and TRBJ2-7; TRBD1 aligns across 7 bases. The CDR3 region is CASRTSGDSSYEQYF. The CDR3 DNA reads TGTGCCAGCAGAACATCAGGGGACAGTTCCTACGAGCAGTACTTC.